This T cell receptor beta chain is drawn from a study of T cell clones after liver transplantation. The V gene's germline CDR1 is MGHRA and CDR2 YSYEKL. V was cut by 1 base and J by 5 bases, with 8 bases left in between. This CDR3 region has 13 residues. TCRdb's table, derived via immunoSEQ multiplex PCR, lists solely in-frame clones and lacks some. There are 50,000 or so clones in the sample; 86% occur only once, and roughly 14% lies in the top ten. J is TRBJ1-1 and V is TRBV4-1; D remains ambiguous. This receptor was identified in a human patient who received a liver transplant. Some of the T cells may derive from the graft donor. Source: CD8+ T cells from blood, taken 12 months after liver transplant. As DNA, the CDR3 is TGCGCCAGCAGCCAAGTTTTGGGGACTGAAGCTTTCTTT. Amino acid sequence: CASSQVLGTEAFF.